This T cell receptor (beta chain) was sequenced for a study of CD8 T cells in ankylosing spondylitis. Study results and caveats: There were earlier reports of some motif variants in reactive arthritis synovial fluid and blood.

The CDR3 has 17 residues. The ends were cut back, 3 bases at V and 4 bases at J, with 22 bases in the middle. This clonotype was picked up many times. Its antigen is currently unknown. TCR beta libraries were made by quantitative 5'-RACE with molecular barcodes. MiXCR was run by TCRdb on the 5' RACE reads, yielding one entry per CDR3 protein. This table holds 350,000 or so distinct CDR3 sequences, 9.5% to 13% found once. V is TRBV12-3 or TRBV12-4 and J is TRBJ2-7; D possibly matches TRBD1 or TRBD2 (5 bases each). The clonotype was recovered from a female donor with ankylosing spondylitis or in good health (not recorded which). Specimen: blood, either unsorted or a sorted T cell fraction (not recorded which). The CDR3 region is CASSFDLRLRGSYEQYF. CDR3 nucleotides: TGTGCCAGCAGTTTCGACCTCCGATTGAGGGGCAGTTACGAGCAGTACTTC.